The next 16 T cell receptor beta chains were all read from a single sample in a study of T cells in Graves' hyperthyroidism and ophthalmopathy. It was RNA transcripts that yielded the amplified TCR beta CDR3 regions. HTBI primers were employed in a first-round RT-PCR of the TCR CDR3. TCRdb processed the multiplex PCR reads anew with MiXCR; each CDR3 protein has one entry. The sample gives fewer than 900,000 distinct CDR3 sequences, 18% of which show up once; over 15% is in the top ten. What was sequenced was blood. The receptor source for this set is a woman in her 50s with Graves' hyperthyroidism that later progressed to Graves' ophthalmopathy.

This chain uses TRBV9 with TRBJ2-5; maybe TRBD2 (6 bases). Trimming took 0 bases from V and 1 from J, leaving 13 bases between them. Germline V gene data show CDR1 as SGDLS and CDR2 as YYNGEE. The CDR3 consists of 16 residues. This CDR3 is CASSVGGGEIQETQYF. The CDR3 DNA reads as TGTGCCAGCAGCGTAGGAGGCGGGGAGATCCAAGAGACCCAGTACTTC.

This clonotype came up many times. The chain has TRBV11-2 and TRBJ2-7; TRBD2 is a possible D gene (6 bases). The CDR3 is 14 residues long. CDR1 and CDR2 (germline): SGHAT, FQNNGV. V lost 4 bases to trimming and J lost 0 bases, with 10 bases between them. CDR3 region: CASSSTSSSYEQYF. CDR3 DNA: TGTGCCAGCAGCTCGACTAGTTCCTCCTACGAGCAGTACTTC.

The table lists this clonotype with many counts. The chain couples TRBV20-1 to TRBJ2-1, with D perhaps TRBD2 (5 bases). Trimming pared 0 bases from V and 2 bases from J, leaving 14 bases between. Germline CDR1 and CDR2: DFQATT and SNEGSKA (reference sequence). The CDR3 spans 16 residues. CDR3 sequence reads: CSARDWRVGTYNEQFF. The DNA of the CDR3 is TGCAGTGCTAGAGATTGGCGGGTAGGAACCTACAATGAGCAGTTCTTC.

This clonotype turned up a few times. This chain links TRBV6-4 with TRBJ1-5, with a weak D call TRBD1 (5 bases). CDR1 is MRHNA, CDR2 SNTAGT, per germline. Between the trimmed V and J ends, which lost 0 bases and 2 bases, there was a span of 14 bases. CDR3 length: 17 amino acids. In DNA, the CDR3 is TGTGCCAGCAGTGACTCGAAAACTACAGGTTGCAATCAGCCCCAGCATTTT. Protein sequence: CASSDSKTTGCNQPQHF.

This clonotype was detected a few times. A much more abundant neighbour one base away suggests this may be a read error. The CDR3 DNA sequence: TGTGCCAGCAGCACAGGGCACAATCAGCCCCAGCATTTT. Translation: CASSTGHNQPQHF. J is TRBJ1-5 and V is TRBV7-8, with D tentatively TRBD1 (6 bases). CDR1 and CDR2 (germline): SGHVS, FQNEAQ. The CDR3 consists of 13 residues. Between the trimmed V and J ends, which lost 5 bases and 3 bases, there was a span of 8 bases.

This clonotype was seen at least ten times. The genes are TRBV2 and TRBJ2-1, with 10 bases matching TRBD2. Trimming removed 6 bases from V and 2 bases from J; junction bases left unmatched: 7. The length of the CDR3 is 16 residues. Germline CDR1 is SNHLY and CDR2 is FYNNEI. The CDR3 spells CASRLGSGGAYNEQFF. The CDR3 region has the DNA TGTGCCAGCAGGTTAGGGAGCGGGGGGGCCTACAATGAGCAGTTCTTC.

The chain uses TRBV7-9 and TRBJ2-5; 7 bases align to TRBD2. The CDR3 length is 16 residues. With 1 base clipped from V and 1 base from J, the junction kept 6 bases outside the gene matches. Germline V gene data show CDR1 as SEHNR and CDR2 as FQNEAQ (reference sequence). Written as DNA, the CDR3 is TGTGCCAGCAGCTTAGAAGCGGGGCTACTCCAAGAGACCCAGTACTTC. Its protein product is CASSLEAGLLQETQYF.

The gene calls are TRBV7-9 and TRBJ1-1; D is unclear. The CDR3 length is 14 residues. From germline, CDR1 is SEHNR and CDR2 FQNEAQ (reference sequence). V lost 4 bases to trimming and J lost 1 base, with 10 bases between them. In DNA form, the CDR3 reads TGTGCCAGCAGCTCCAAACATCAGAACACTGAAGCTTTCTTT. Its protein product is CASSSKHQNTEAFF.

Notes on this clonotype: A much larger clone differs by one base, so this may be a read error. The chain combines TRBV12-5 with TRBJ1-6; the D gene is possibly TRBD1 (5 bases). The CDR3 covers 17 residues. Germline CDR1 is LGHNT and CDR2 is FRNRAP. CDR3 nucleotides: TGTGCTAGTGGTAGCCGGGACGGACGGCTCTATAATTCACTCCTCCACTTT. It specifies CASGSRDGRLYNSLLHF. The full variable domain, in which reference TRBV12-5 and TRBJ1-6 provide the parts outside the CDR3, is DARVTQTPRHKVTEMGQEVTMRCQPILGHNTVFWYRQTMMQGLELLAYFRNRAPLDDSGMPKDRFSAEMPDATLATLKIQPSEPRDSAVYFCASGSRDGRLYNSLLHFGNGTRLTVT.

This clonotype was observed many times. The V gene is TRBV7-2, the J gene TRBJ1-1; 7 nucleotides match TRBD1. Germline-derived CDR1 and CDR2 are SGHTA and FQGNSA. The CDR3 runs to 15 residues. J was trimmed by 5 bases and V by 5 bases; bases with no gene match: 11. The CDR3: CASSASGGLGTEAFF. Here the CDR3 DNA reads TGTGCCAGCAGCGCCTCAGGGGGTCTAGGAACTGAAGCTTTCTTT.

This clonotype was counted a few times. The V gene is TRBV4-1, the J gene TRBJ2-7; a weak D match, TRBD2 (6 bases). The germline V gene has CDR1 MGHRA and CDR2 YSYEKL. The CDR3 runs to 16 residues. V lost 1 base, J lost 6 bases, and 19 bases lay in between. The CDR3 bases are TGCGCCAGCAGCCAAGGGGGACGGGACTCCCATCGCGAGCAGTACTTC. It translates to CASSQGGRDSHREQYF.

On this clonotype itself: This CDR3 is missing its conserved last phenylalanine or tryptophan, likely due to a read error. V and J are TRBV27 and TRBJ2-2; possibly TRBD1 for D (6 bases). Germline CDR1 MNHEY, CDR2 SMNVEV (reference sequence). Trimming left V 5 bases short and J 3 bases short, with 13 bases between. CDR3 length: 15 amino acids. CDR3 protein: CASSPETGYTGELFC. The CDR3 DNA reads as TGTGCCAGCAGTCCCGAAACAGGGTACACCGGGGAGCTGTTTTGT.

Note on this clonotype: This sequence may be a read error, since a much larger clone differs from it by one base. The CDR3: CAISHPTSVYEQCF. CDR3 nucleotides: TGTGCCATCAGCCATCCGACTAGCGTCTACGAGCAGTGCTTC. The rearrangement joins TRBV10-3 to TRBJ2-7; 8 nucleotides match TRBD2. The germline gives CDR1 ENHRY, CDR2 SYGVKD. The length of the CDR3 is 14 residues.

V gene TRBV10-2 combines with J gene TRBJ2-7; a weak D match, TRBD2 (7 bases). Trimming left V 7 bases short and J 2 bases short, with 15 bases between. Per germline, CDR1 WSHSY and CDR2 SAAADI. The CDR3 loop spans 14 amino acids. The CDR3 protein is CASTGPGGAYEQYF. The CDR3 DNA is TGCGCCAGCACCGGGCCGGGGGGCGCCTACGAGCAGTACTTC.

Ten or more counts support this clonotype. The chain employs TRBV6-1 and TRBJ2-7; maybe TRBD1 (6 bases). V was trimmed by 6 bases and J by 2 bases, leaving 14 bases between them. The length of the CDR3 is 14 residues. The germline V gene has CDR1 MNHNS and CDR2 SASEGT. CDR3 protein: CASSRGRPTYEQYF. CDR3 nucleotides: TGTGCCAGCAGCAGGGGAAGACCCACCTACGAGCAGTACTTC.

This clonotype was seen at least ten times. V is TRBV12-3 or TRBV12-4 and J is TRBJ2-7; the D gene is possibly TRBD1 (6 bases). Trimming removed 3 bases at V and 6 bases at J, with 12 bases between. The CDR3 runs to 13 residues. The CDR3 coding sequence is TGTGCCAGCAGTTTTAGCTACAGGGCCGAGCAGTACTTC. As protein: CASSFSYRAEQYF.